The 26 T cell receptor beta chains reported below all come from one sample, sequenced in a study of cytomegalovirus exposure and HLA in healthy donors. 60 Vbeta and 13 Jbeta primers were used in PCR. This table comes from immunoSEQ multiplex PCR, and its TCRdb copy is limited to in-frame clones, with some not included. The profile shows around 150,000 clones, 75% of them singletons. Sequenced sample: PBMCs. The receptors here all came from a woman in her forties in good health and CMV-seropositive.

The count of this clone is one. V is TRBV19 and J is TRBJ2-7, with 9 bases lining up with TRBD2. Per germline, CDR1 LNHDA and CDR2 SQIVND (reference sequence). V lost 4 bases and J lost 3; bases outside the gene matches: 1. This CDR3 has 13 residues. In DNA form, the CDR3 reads TGTGCCAGTAGTACTAGCGGGGTCTACGAGCAGTACTTC. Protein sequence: CASSTSGVYEQYF.

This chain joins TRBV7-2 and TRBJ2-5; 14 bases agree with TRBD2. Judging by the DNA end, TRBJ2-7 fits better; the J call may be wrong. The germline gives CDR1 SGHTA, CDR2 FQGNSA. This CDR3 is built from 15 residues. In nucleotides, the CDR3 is TGTGCCAGCAGTCGACTAGCGGGAGGGGCCTACGAGCAGTACTTC. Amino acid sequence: CASSRLAGGAYEQYF.

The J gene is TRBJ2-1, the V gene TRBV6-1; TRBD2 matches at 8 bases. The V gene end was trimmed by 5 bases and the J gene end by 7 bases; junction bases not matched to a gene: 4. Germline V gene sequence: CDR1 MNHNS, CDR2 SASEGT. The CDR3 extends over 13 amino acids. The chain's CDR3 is CASSTGGDNEQFF. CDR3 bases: TGTGCCAGCAGTACGGGAGGGGATAATGAGCAGTTCTTC.

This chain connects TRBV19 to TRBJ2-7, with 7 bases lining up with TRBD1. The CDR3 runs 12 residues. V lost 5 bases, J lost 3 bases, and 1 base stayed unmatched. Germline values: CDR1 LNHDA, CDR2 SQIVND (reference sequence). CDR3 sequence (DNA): TGTGCCAGTAGTGCAGGGGGCTACGAGCAGTACTTC. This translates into CASSAGGYEQYF.

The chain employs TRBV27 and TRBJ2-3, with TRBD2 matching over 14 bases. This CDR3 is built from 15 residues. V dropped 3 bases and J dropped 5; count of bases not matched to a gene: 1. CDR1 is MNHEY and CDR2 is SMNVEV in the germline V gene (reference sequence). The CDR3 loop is CASSFGLAGGDTQYF. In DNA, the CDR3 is TGTGCCAGCAGTTTTGGACTAGCGGGAGGAGATACGCAGTATTTT.

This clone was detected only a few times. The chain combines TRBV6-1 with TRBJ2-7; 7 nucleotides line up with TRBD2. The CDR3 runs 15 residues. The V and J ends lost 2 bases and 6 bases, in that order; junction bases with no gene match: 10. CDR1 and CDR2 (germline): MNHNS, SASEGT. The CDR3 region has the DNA TGTGCCAGCAGTGAAAGGAGTGGTAGGGAGGGCGAGCAGTACTTC. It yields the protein CASSERSGREGEQYF.

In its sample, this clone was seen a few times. CDR3 sequence: CASSQDAGSGTQYF. The CDR3 bases are TGCGCCAGCAGCCAAGACGCTGGATCAGGGACCCAGTACTTC. The genes are TRBV4-3 and TRBJ2-5; D remains ambiguous. The CDR3 totals 14 residues. Germline CDR1 reads LGHNA; CDR2 reads YSLEER. Trimming took 0 bases from V and 7 from J, leaving 12 bases between them.

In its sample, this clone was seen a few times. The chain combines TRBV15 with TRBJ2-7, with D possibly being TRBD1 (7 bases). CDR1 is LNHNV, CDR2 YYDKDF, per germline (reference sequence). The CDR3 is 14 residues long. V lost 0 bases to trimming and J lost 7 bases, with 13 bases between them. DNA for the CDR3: TGTGCCACCAGCAGAGACCGGGGGACAGAGGAGCAGTACTTC. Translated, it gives CATSRDRGTEEQYF.

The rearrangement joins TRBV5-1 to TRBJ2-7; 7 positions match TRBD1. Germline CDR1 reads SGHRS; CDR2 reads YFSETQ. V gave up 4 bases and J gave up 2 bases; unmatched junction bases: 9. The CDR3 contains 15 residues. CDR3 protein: CASSGSGQSTYEQYF. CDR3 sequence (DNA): TGCGCCAGCAGCGGGTCGGGACAGTCTACCTACGAGCAGTACTTC.

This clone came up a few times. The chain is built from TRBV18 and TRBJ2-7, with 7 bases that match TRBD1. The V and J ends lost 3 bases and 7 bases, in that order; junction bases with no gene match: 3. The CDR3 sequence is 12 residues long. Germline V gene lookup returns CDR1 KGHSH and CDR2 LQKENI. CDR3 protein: CASSPGQSEQYF. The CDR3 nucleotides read TGTGCCAGCTCACCGGGACAGAGTGAGCAGTACTTC.

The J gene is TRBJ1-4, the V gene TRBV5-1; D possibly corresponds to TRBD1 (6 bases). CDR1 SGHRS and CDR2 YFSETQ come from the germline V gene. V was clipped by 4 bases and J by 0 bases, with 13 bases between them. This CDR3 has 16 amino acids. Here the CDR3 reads CASSLDPGATNEKLFF. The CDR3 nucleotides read TGCGCCAGCAGCCTGGACCCAGGGGCAACTAATGAAAAACTGTTTTTT.

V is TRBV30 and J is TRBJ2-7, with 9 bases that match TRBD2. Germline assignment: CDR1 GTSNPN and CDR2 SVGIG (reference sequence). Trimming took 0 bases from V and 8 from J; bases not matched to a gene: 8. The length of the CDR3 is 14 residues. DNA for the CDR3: TGTGCCTGGAGTGTCGGACTAGCGACGTCGCAGCAGTACTTC. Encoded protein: CAWSVGLATSQQYF.

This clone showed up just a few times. The CDR3 loop is CASSQRSRDRGHEQYF. The CDR3 nucleotides read TGTGCCAGTAGTCAACGCTCCCGGGACAGGGGCCACGAGCAGTACTTC. The V call is TRBV19, the J call TRBJ2-7, with 10 bases matching TRBD1. The CDR3 sequence is 16 residues long. With V trimmed by 5 bases and J by 5 bases, 12 bases remained unmatched. The germline V gene has CDR1 LNHDA and CDR2 SQIVND (reference sequence).

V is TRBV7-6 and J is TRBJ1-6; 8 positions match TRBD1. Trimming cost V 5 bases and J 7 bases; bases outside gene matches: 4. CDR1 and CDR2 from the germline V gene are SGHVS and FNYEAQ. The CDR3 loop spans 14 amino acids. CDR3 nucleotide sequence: TGTGCCAGCAGCAGGGACAGGTCGAATTCACCCCTCCACTTT. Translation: CASSRDRSNSPLHF.

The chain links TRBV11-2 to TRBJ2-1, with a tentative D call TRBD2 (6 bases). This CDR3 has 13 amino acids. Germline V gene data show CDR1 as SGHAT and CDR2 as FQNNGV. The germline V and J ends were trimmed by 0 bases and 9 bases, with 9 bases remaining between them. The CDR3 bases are TGTGCCAGCAGCTTAGAGAGGGAGGCTGAGCAGTTCTTC. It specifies CASSLEREAEQFF.

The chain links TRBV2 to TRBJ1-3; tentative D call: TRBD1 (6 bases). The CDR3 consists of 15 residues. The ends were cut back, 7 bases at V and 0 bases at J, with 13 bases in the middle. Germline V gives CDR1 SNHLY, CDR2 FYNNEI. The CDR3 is CASKPDRNSGNTIYF. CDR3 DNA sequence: TGTGCCAGCAAACCAGACAGGAACTCTGGAAACACCATATATTTT.

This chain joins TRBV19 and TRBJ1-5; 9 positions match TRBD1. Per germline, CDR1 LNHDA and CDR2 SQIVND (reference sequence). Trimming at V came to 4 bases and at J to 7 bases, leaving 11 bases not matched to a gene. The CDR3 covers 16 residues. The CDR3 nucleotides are TGTGCCAGTAGTAAGCGCGGACAGGGGAAAAGCCAGCCCCAGCATTTT. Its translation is CASSKRGQGKSQPQHF.

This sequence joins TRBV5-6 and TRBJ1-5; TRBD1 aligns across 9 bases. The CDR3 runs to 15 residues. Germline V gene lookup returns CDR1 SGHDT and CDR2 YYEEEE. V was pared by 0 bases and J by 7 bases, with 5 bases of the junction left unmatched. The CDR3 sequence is CASSLAGTGTQPQHF. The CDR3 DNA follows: TGTGCCAGCAGCTTGGCTGGGACAGGGACCCAGCCCCAGCATTTT.

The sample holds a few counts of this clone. CDR3 protein: CASSSLPGGELFF. The CDR3 coding sequence is TGTGCCAGCAGTTCCCTCCCCGGCGGGGAGCTGTTTTTT. This chain connects TRBV6-6 to TRBJ2-2; no firm D call. Trimming stripped 4 bases from V and 7 bases from J, with 10 bases between. CDR3 size: 13 residues. In germline, CDR1 is MNHNY, CDR2 SVGAGI (reference sequence).

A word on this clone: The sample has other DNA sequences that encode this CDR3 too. The CDR3 DNA reads TGTGCCTGGAGTAGGCTAGCGGGGAACACCGGGGAGCTGTTTTTT. Its translation: CAWSRLAGNTGELFF. The chain carries TRBV30 and TRBJ2-2, with 8 bases identical to TRBD2. Germline lookup yields CDR1 GTSNPN and CDR2 SVGIG (reference sequence). The CDR3 consists of 15 residues. Trimming took 2 bases from V and 1 from J; bases not matched to a gene: 3.

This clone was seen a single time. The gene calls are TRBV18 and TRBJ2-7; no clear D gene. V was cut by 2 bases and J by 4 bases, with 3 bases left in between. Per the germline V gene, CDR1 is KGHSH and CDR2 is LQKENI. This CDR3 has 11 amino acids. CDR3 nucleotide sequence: TGTGCCAGCTCACCAGAGTACGAGCAGTACTTC. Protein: CASSPEYEQYF.

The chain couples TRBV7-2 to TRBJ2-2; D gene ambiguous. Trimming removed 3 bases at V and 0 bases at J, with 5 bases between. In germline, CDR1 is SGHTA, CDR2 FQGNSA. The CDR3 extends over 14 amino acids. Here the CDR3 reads CASSFSANTGELFF. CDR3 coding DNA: TGTGCCAGCAGCTTTTCAGCGAACACCGGGGAGCTGTTTTTT.

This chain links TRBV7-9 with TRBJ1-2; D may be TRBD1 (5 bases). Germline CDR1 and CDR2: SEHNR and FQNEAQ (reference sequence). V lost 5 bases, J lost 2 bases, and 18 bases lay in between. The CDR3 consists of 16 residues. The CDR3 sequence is CASSPPSGVSNYGYTF. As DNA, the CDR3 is TGTGCCAGCAGCCCCCCTTCGGGGGTTTCAAACTATGGCTACACCTTC.

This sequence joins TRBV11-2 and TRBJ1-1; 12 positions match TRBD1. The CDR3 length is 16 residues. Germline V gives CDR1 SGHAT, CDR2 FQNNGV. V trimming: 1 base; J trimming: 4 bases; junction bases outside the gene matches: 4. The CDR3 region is CASSLAGTGGGTEAFF. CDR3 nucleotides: TGTGCCAGCAGCTTAGCCGGGACAGGGGGCGGCACTGAAGCTTTCTTT. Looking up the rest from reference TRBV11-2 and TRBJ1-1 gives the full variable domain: EAGVAQSPRYKIIEKRQSVAFWCNPISGHATLYWYQQILGQGPKLLIQFQNNGVVDDSQLPKDRFSAERLKGVDSTLKIQPAKLEDSAVYLCASSLAGTGGGTEAFFGQGTRLTVV.

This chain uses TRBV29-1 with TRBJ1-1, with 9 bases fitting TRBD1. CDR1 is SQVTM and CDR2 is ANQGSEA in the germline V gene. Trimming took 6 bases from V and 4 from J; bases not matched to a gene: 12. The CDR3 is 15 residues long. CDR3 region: CSVEDRGPLITEAFF. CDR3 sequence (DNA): TGCAGCGTCGAGGACAGGGGACCCCTTATCACTGAAGCTTTCTTT. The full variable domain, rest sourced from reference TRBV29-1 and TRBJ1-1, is SAVISQKPSRDICQRGTSLTIQCQVDSQVTMMFWYRQQPGQSLTLIATANQGSEATYESGFVIDKFPISRPNLTFSTLTVSNMSPEDSSIYLCSVEDRGPLITEAFFGQGTRLTVV.

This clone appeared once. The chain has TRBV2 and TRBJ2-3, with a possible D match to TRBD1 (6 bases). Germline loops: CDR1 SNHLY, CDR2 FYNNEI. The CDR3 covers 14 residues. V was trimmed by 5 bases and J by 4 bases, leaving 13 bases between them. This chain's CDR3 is CASSQQGFSDTQYF. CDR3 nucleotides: TGTGCCAGCAGTCAACAGGGATTTTCAGATACGCAGTATTTT.